Below, 27 T cell receptor beta chains from the same sample are listed, as sequenced in a study of technical replicates of blood from a few donors. The protocol was immunoSEQ multiplex PCR, while the TCRdb copy is restricted to in-frame clones and leaves out a portion. This repertoire shows tens of thousands of clones, around 92% found once; its top ten account for about 3.8%. The sample taken for sequencing was PBMCs. The receptors stem from a human donor in good health. Some clones in this sample may be carry-over from other donors' samples.

The genes are TRBV5-1 and TRBJ2-4; the D gene is possibly TRBD1 (6 bases). The germline V and J ends were trimmed by 0 bases and 11 bases, with 18 bases remaining between them. This CDR3 comprises 15 residues. Germline CDR1 reads SGHRS; CDR2 reads YFSETQ. CDR3 nucleotide sequence: TGCGCCAGCAGCTTGGCCGCCTCGGACAGCCGGCTTCAGTACTTC. Encoded protein: CASSLAASDSRLQYF.

This rearrangement joins TRBV18 to TRBJ1-2; D is uncertain. V was cut by 3 bases and J by 7 bases, with 9 bases left in between. The CDR3 length is 12 residues. Germline lookup yields CDR1 KGHSH and CDR2 LQKENI. The CDR3 here is CASSPEGSGYTF. CDR3 sequence (DNA): TGTGCCAGCTCACCCGAGGGTTCTGGCTACACCTTC.

The chain uses TRBV5-1 and TRBJ1-2; D uncertain. CDR1 is SGHRS and CDR2 is YFSETQ in the germline V gene. This CDR3 contains 15 residues. Trimming cost V 0 bases and J 6 bases, with 15 bases left between them. CDR3 DNA: TGCGCCAGCAGCTTGGTTGTCAACCCTCCAGATGGCTACACCTTC. Protein sequence: CASSLVVNPPDGYTF.

The chain employs TRBV5-1 and TRBJ1-1; D not certain. The CDR3 runs 15 residues. V was shortened by 6 bases and J by 4 bases, with 19 bases between the two germline ends. In germline, CDR1 is SGHRS, CDR2 YFSETQ. In DNA, the CDR3 is TGCGCCAGCACCAGTGAATCCGGGGTCGGCACTGAAGCTTTCTTT. This sequence encodes CASTSESGVGTEAFF.

V and J are TRBV5-1 and TRBJ2-5; 10 bases are a match to TRBD2. Losses at the gene ends were 4 bases for V and 5 bases for J; bases not matched to a gene: 8. CDR1 is SGHRS and CDR2 is YFSETQ in the germline V gene. CDR3 size: 15 residues. This chain's CDR3 is CASSLSSGRGETQYF. In DNA form, the CDR3 reads TGCGCCAGCAGCCTCTCTAGCGGGAGAGGCGAGACCCAGTACTTC.

This sequence joins TRBV14 and TRBJ2-7, with a weak D call TRBD2 (6 bases). Trimming removed 8 bases from V and 2 bases from J, with 13 bases in between. This CDR3 is built from 13 residues. Germline CDR1 reads SGHDN; CDR2 reads FVKESK. CDR3 protein: CASPLSGPYEQYF. The CDR3 region has the DNA TGTGCCAGCCCCCTTAGCGGCCCCTACGAGCAGTACTTC.

The chain has TRBV6-1 and TRBJ1-2; TRBD1 matches 8 bases. After removal of 6 bases from V and 7 bases from J, the junction contained 10 bases not matched to a gene. Germline V gives CDR1 MNHNS, CDR2 SASEGT. The CDR3 contains 14 residues. The CDR3 DNA is TGTGCCAGCAGACCCATGGACAGGGATCGTGGCTACACCTTC. Translating gives CASRPMDRDRGYTF.

The chain links TRBV5-1 to TRBJ2-1; TRBD2 might be the D (6 bases). The V gene lost 0 bases and the J gene lost 0 bases, with 10 bases spanning the gap. The CDR3 consists of 16 residues. Germline V lookup: CDR1 SGHRS, CDR2 YFSETQ. This CDR3 is CASSLVAGSSYNEQFF. CDR3 DNA sequence: TGCGCCAGCAGCTTGGTGGCGGGGAGCTCCTACAATGAGCAGTTCTTC.

The chain combines TRBV7-2 with TRBJ2-3, with 12 bases that match TRBD2. V was pared by 4 bases and J by 0 bases, with 8 bases of the junction left unmatched. Germline loops: CDR1 SGHTA, CDR2 FQGNSA. CDR3 length: 18 amino acids. Here the CDR3 reads CASSSGLAGSLSTDTQYF. The CDR3 DNA follows: TGTGCCAGCAGCTCAGGACTAGCGGGAAGCTTAAGCACAGATACGCAGTATTTT.

The chain carries TRBV6-5 and TRBJ1-2, with a tentative D call TRBD1 (6 bases). The length of the CDR3 is 13 residues. Germline CDR1 and CDR2: MNHEY and SVGAGI. Trimming removed 3 bases from V and 4 bases from J, with 9 bases in between. The CDR3 is CASSYPDSYGYTF. The CDR3 DNA follows: TGTGCCAGCAGTTATCCGGACAGCTATGGCTACACCTTC.

The chain joins TRBV11-2 to TRBJ1-1; possible D gene TRBD1, 6 bases. Germline lookup yields CDR1 SGHAT and CDR2 FQNNGV. This CDR3 region has 15 residues. V lost 4 bases, J lost 7 bases, and 19 bases lay in between. The CDR3 is CASSSAQGFAGEAFF. For the CDR3, the DNA is TGTGCCAGCAGCTCCGCCCAGGGGTTTGCGGGTGAAGCTTTCTTT.

J is TRBJ2-7 and V is TRBV6-5; 8 nucleotides line up with TRBD2. Germline loops: CDR1 MNHEY, CDR2 SVGAGI. This CDR3 has 14 amino acids. V lost 0 bases and J lost 3; bases outside the gene matches: 1. Here the CDR3 reads CASSYSAGGYEQYF. The CDR3 coding sequence is TGTGCCAGCAGTTACTCGGCGGGGGGCTACGAGCAGTACTTC.

V usage is TRBV2 and J usage is TRBJ2-7; TRBD1 might be the D (6 bases). Germline lookup yields CDR1 SNHLY and CDR2 FYNNEI. This CDR3 comprises 12 residues. V was trimmed by 6 bases and J by 3 bases, leaving 9 bases between them. The CDR3 nucleotides read TGTGCCAGCAGGGGACATAACTACGAGCAGTACTTC. Its protein is CASRGHNYEQYF.

V usage is TRBV4-2 and J usage is TRBJ2-7; D may be TRBD2 (7 bases). V gave up 1 base and J gave up 1 base, with 14 bases separating them. The CDR3 runs 16 residues. Germline assignment: CDR1 LGHNA and CDR2 YNFKEQ. Here the CDR3 DNA reads TGTGCCAGCAGCCAAGTGGGGGGGCGGACTTCCTACGAGCAGTACTTC. It encodes CASSQVGGRTSYEQYF.

This clone appeared once. The V and J genes are TRBV4-1 and TRBJ2-1; D not certain. Trimming cost V 4 bases and J 4 bases, with 8 bases left between them. CDR1 is MGHRA, CDR2 YSYEKL, per germline. The CDR3 has 13 residues. The CDR3 DNA sequence: TGCGCCAGCAGCCCGGGTCAGTACAATGAGCAGTTCTTC. As protein: CASSPGQYNEQFF.

The chain uses TRBV9 and TRBJ2-1; possibly TRBD2 for D (6 bases). The V gene lost 3 bases and the J gene lost 9 bases, with 13 bases spanning the gap. Germline assignment: CDR1 SGDLS and CDR2 YYNGEE. The CDR3 is 13 residues long. Here the CDR3 reads CASSGREYSEQFF. Here the CDR3 DNA reads TGTGCCAGCAGCGGGCGGGAATACTCTGAGCAGTTCTTC. The variable domain in full, with the rest retrieved from reference TRBV9 and TRBJ2-1, is DSGVTQTPKHLITATGQRVTLRCSPRSGDLSVYWYQQSLDQGLQFLIQYYNGEERAKGNILERFSAQQFPDLHSELNLSSLELGDSALYFCASSGREYSEQFFGPGTRLTVL.

The chain is built from TRBV9 and TRBJ1-1; TRBD1 aligns across 8 bases. CDR3 length: 15 amino acids. Germline values: CDR1 SGDLS, CDR2 YYNGEE. V gave up 4 bases and J gave up 0 bases; unmatched junction bases: 5. The CDR3 is CASSPTTGVNTEAFF. Written as DNA, the CDR3 is TGTGCCAGCAGCCCAACGACAGGGGTGAACACTGAAGCTTTCTTT. The full variable domain, rest sourced from reference TRBV9 and TRBJ1-1, is DSGVTQTPKHLITATGQRVTLRCSPRSGDLSVYWYQQSLDQGLQFLIQYYNGEERAKGNILERFSAQQFPDLHSELNLSSLELGDSALYFCASSPTTGVNTEAFFGQGTRLTVV.

The V gene is TRBV7-3, the J gene TRBJ2-2, with 7 bases matching TRBD1. Germline V gene lookup returns CDR1 SGHTA and CDR2 FQGTGA. Trimming took 4 bases from V and 5 from J; bases not matched to a gene: 7. There are 15 residues in the CDR3. The CDR3 is CASSSGDSTTGELFF. DNA for the CDR3: TGTGCCAGCAGCTCCGGGGACAGTACAACCGGGGAGCTGTTTTTT.

The chain uses TRBV4-2 and TRBJ1-6; 8 bases are shared with TRBD1. V lost 0 bases, J lost 3 bases, and 7 bases stayed unmatched. Per germline, CDR1 LGHNA and CDR2 YNFKEQ. The CDR3 totals 18 residues. The CDR3: CASSQDLTGGLYNSPLHF. The CDR3, as DNA: TGTGCCAGCAGCCAAGATCTTACAGGGGGTCTCTATAATTCACCCCTCCACTTT.

Notes on this clone: The sample carries other DNA sequences with the same CDR3. The chain joins TRBV7-6 to TRBJ2-5, with D unclear. There are 12 residues in the CDR3. The germline V gene has CDR1 SGHVS and CDR2 FNYEAQ. V was shortened by 2 bases and J by 4 bases, with 5 bases between the two germline ends. CDR3 nucleotides: TGTGCCAGCAGCTTAAATCGAGAGACCCAGTACTTC. Residues: CASSLNRETQYF.

The CDR3, as DNA: TGTGCCAGCAGCTCGGGGGTCTATGGCTACACCTTC. Residues: CASSSGVYGYTF. The rearrangement links TRBV5-6 to TRBJ1-2, with D possibly TRBD1 on 5 matching bases. V was cut by 3 bases and J by 4 bases, with 7 bases left in between. Germline V lookup: CDR1 SGHDT, CDR2 YYEEEE. There are 12 residues in the CDR3.

About this clone itself: The junction does not match germline at one end; this may be a read error. The chain couples TRBV5-4 to TRBJ2-2, with a possible D match to TRBD2 (7 bases). CDR1 and CDR2 from the germline V gene are SGHNT and YYREEE (reference sequence). This CDR3 has 17 amino acids. CDR3 nucleotides: TGTGCCAGCAGTTTGGGACGGGGGGCCTATAACACCGGGGAGCTGTTTTTT. Its translation: CASSLGRGAYNTGELFF.

This sequence joins TRBV11-2 and TRBJ1-2; D not resolved. Germline V gives CDR1 SGHAT, CDR2 FQNNGV. The CDR3 has 14 residues. V was trimmed by 1 base and J by 2 bases, leaving 8 bases between them. The CDR3 sequence is CASSLGSGNYGYTF. As DNA, the CDR3 is TGTGCCAGCAGCTTAGGTTCCGGGAACTATGGCTACACCTTC.

V and J are TRBV21-1 and TRBJ2-7; the D segment call TRBD2 is taken from the table without a DNA check. TRBV21-1 is a pseudogene locus. This CDR3 has 16 residues. CDR3 protein: CASSKLAGGSSYEQYF. Written as DNA, the CDR3 is TGTGCCAGCAGCAAGTTAGCGGGGGGGAGCTCCTACGAGCAGTACTTC.

This clone occurred once. Here the CDR3 reads CATSRETGVNQPQHF. The CDR3 DNA sequence: TGTGCCACCAGCAGAGAGACAGGGGTCAATCAGCCCCAGCATTTT. The V call is TRBV15, the J call TRBJ1-5; 8 nucleotides line up with TRBD1. Per the germline V gene, CDR1 is LNHNV and CDR2 is YYDKDF (reference sequence). This CDR3 is built from 15 residues. V dropped 0 bases and J dropped 3; count of bases not matched to a gene: 1.

The chain employs TRBV7-2 and TRBJ2-7; the match to TRBD1 covers 7 bases. The CDR3 is 17 amino acids. Germline V lookup: CDR1 SGHTA, CDR2 FQGNSA. The V segment lost 1 base and the J segment 1 base; nucleotides outside the gene matches: 10. The CDR3 sequence is CASSLVGTQGISYEQYF. In nucleotides, the CDR3 is TGTGCCAGCAGCTTAGTTGGAACACAGGGGATATCCTACGAGCAGTACTTC.

This clone occurred once. The chain recombines TRBV7-3 with TRBJ2-1; 7 bases fit TRBD2. This CDR3 contains 11 residues. Germline assignment: CDR1 SGHTA and CDR2 FQGTGA. J lost 9 bases, V lost 4 bases, and 0 bases had no gene match. This CDR3 reads CASSSGGEQFF. As DNA, the CDR3 is TGTGCCAGCAGCTCGGGGGGTGAGCAGTTCTTC.